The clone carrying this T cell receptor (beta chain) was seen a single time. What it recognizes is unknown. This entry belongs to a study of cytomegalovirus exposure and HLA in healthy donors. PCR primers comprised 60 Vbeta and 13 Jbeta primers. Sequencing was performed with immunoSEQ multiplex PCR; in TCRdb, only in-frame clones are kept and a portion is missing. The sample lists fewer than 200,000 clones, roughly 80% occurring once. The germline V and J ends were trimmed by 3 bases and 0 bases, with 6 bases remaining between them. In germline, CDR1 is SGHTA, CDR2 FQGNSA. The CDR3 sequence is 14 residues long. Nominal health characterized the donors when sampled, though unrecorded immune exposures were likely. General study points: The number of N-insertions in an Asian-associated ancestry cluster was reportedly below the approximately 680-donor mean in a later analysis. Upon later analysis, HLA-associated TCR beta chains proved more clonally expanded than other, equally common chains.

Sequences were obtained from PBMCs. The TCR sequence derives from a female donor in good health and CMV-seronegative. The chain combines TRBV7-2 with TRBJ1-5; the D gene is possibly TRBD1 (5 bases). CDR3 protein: CASSFDSSNQPQHF. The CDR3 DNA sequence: TGTGCCAGCAGCTTCGACAGTAGCAATCAGCCCCAGCATTTT.